This T cell receptor (beta chain) was recorded in a study of PD-1 blockade in classical Hodgkin lymphoma. Whole-study results and caveats: It was CD4+ TCR diversity, not CD8+, that rose significantly by C4D1. Those achieving complete response showed baseline diversity like newly diagnosed patients.

As for this clone: Its antigen is not identified.

Method: immunoSEQ multiplex PCR; TCRdb's copy keeps in-frame clones and lacks some. The data show about 62,000 clones, with about 87% seen just once and approximately 12% held by the top ten. All patients relapsed after autologous stem cell transplantation, and brentuximab vedotin exposure varied. Under best response, outcomes were complete response, partial response or progressive disease. Trimming removed 8 bases at V and 0 bases at J, with 8 bases between. This CDR3 spans 13 amino acids. Germline lookup yields CDR1 LNHDA and CDR2 SQIVND (reference sequence). Sample: peripheral blood mononuclear cells (PBMCs), taken at baseline. The chain joins TRBV19 to TRBJ2-1; D unclear. This clonotype originated in a human donor with classical Hodgkin lymphoma. The CDR3 sequence is CASSRDSYNEQFF. In nucleotides, the CDR3 is TGTGCCAGTTCTAGAGACTCCTACAATGAGCAGTTCTTC.